Each of the 9 T cell receptor beta chains below was sequenced from the same sample in a study of T cells in Graves' hyperthyroidism and ophthalmopathy (dated by TCRdb to the late 2010s). Library preparation used multiplex PCR. Instrument used: Illumina HiSeq 2000. TCR beta CDR3 regions were amplified from RNA transcripts. For the first round of RT-PCR on the TCR CDR3, the HTBI primer set was used together with the Qiagen OneStep RT-PCR kit. TCRdb trimmed public reads at Q25 via fastp, called clones via MiXCR and kept in-frame beta chains. Rows matching on CDR3 protein sequence are summarized as one entry with the most common DNA and genes. In all, the sample holds 400,000 to 550,000 distinct CDR3 sequences, and approximately 14% of those were seen once. Of the sample, around a sixth falls within the top ten clones. Source material: blood. The origin of the receptors is a woman aged 18-29 years with Graves' hyperthyroidism.

This clonotype was seen repeatedly, ten times or more. The V call is TRBV20-1, the J call TRBJ2-3; D might be TRBD2 (8 bases). The germline CDR1 and CDR2 sequences are DFQATT and SNEGSKA (reference sequence). There are 16 residues in the CDR3. V shed 4 bases and J shed 5 bases, with 22 bases lying between them. The CDR3 loop is CSANRGGQGDEDTQYF. The CDR3 bases are TGCAGTGCTAACCGGGGGGGGCAGGGGGATGAAGATACGCAGTATTTT.

This clonotype was recorded at least ten times. This chain uses TRBV19 with TRBJ2-1; 11 bases fit TRBD2. The CDR3 runs 16 residues. CDR1 and CDR2 (germline): LNHDA, SQIVND (reference sequence). With 1 base clipped from V and 6 bases from J, the junction kept 5 bases outside the gene matches. CDR3 residues: CASSIALAGGFNEQFF. The CDR3, as DNA: TGTGCCAGTAGTATAGCCCTAGCGGGAGGATTCAATGAGCAGTTCTTC. The full variable domain, its missing parts supplied by reference TRBV19 and TRBJ2-1, is DGGITQSPKYLFRKEGQNVTLSCEQNLNHDAMYWYRQDPGQGLRLIYYSQIVNDFQKGDIAEGYSVSREKKESFPLTVTSAQKNPTAFYLCASSIALAGGFNEQFFGPGTRLTVL.

This clonotype was recorded at least ten times. This rearrangement joins TRBV9 to TRBJ2-2; the D gene could be TRBD1 or TRBD2 (6 bases each). V lost 2 bases, J lost 4 bases, and 12 bases lay in between. Germline lookup yields CDR1 SGDLS and CDR2 YYNGEE. This CDR3 has 15 amino acids. CDR3 sequence: CASSVRGGGTGELFF. CDR3 sequence (DNA): TGTGCCAGCAGCGTCCGCGGAGGGGGCACCGGGGAGCTGTTTTTT.

This clonotype appeared many times. The rearrangement joins TRBV6-1 to TRBJ2-3; D may be TRBD2 (5 bases). The germline CDR1 and CDR2 sequences are MNHNS and SASEGT. V was cut by 4 bases and J by 6 bases, with 11 bases left in between. The length of the CDR3 is 13 residues. The CDR3 DNA sequence: TGTGCCAGCAGTGTGGAGGCATACGATACGCAGTATTTT. Protein sequence: CASSVEAYDTQYF.

The V and J genes are TRBV20-1 and TRBJ1-5; no clear D gene. The germline V and J ends were trimmed by 1 base and 4 bases, with 8 bases remaining between them. The CDR3 spans 13 residues. Per the germline V gene, CDR1 is DFQATT and CDR2 is SNEGSKA (reference sequence). In DNA form, the CDR3 reads TGCAGTGCTAGAGTTCTGGGGAATCAGCCCCAGCATTTT. Protein product: CSARVLGNQPQHF.

The V call is TRBV10-3, the J call TRBJ2-1; 9 nucleotides agree with TRBD1. The germline V gene encodes CDR1 ENHRY and CDR2 SYGVKD. This CDR3 region has 16 residues. Trimming took 5 bases from V and 4 from J; bases not matched to a gene: 9. CDR3 coding DNA: TGTGCCATCAGTAGGCCAGGGGGACAGGGATACAATGAGCAGTTCTTC. Encoded protein: CAISRPGGQGYNEQFF.

This clonotype was counted many times. The chain uses TRBV6-1 and TRBJ2-1, with 8 bases aligning to TRBD2. The V gene end was trimmed by 6 bases and the J gene end by 5 bases; junction bases not matched to a gene: 12. The CDR3 totals 16 residues. The germline V gene has CDR1 MNHNS and CDR2 SASEGT. This CDR3 reads CASRTQLADLNNEQFF. The CDR3 region has the DNA TGTGCCAGCAGGACTCAACTAGCGGATTTGAACAATGAGCAGTTCTTC.

About this clonotype itself: Just one base apart from a much larger clone, this may be a read error. The chain carries TRBV4-1 and TRBJ2-1; D remains unclear. This CDR3 contains 15 residues. Germline CDR1 is MGHRA and CDR2 is YSYEKL. The CDR3 region is CASSQGILFYNEQSF. In DNA form, the CDR3 reads TGCGCCAGCAGCCAAGGCATCCTATTCTACAATGAGCAGTCCTTC.

The DNA of the CDR3 is TGTGCCAGCAGTCAAGGGGCCTCTGAAAAACTGTTTTTT. This sequence encodes CASSQGASEKLFF. This chain connects TRBV7-8 to TRBJ1-4, with D perhaps matching TRBD1 (5 bases). The CDR3 spans 13 residues. The V gene lost 6 bases and the J gene lost 7 bases, with 12 bases spanning the gap. Germline CDR1 reads SGHVS; CDR2 reads FQNEAQ. The whole variable domain, filled in from reference TRBV7-8 and TRBJ1-4, reads GAGVSQSPRYKVAKRGQDVALRCDPISGHVSLFWYQQALGQGPEFLTYFQNEAQLDKSGLPSDRFFAERPEGSVSTLKIQRTQQEDSAVYLCASSQGASEKLFFGSGTQLSVL.